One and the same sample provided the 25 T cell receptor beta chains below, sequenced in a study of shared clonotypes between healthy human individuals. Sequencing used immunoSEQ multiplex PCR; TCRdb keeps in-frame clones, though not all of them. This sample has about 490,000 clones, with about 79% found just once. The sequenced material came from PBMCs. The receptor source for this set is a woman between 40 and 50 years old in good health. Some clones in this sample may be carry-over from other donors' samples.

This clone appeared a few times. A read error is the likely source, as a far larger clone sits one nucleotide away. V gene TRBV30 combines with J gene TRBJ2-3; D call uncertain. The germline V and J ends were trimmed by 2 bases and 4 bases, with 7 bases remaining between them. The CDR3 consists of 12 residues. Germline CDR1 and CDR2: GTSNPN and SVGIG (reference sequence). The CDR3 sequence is CAWSTAADTQYF. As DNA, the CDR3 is TGTGCCTGGAGTACGGCCGCAGATACGCAGTATTTT.

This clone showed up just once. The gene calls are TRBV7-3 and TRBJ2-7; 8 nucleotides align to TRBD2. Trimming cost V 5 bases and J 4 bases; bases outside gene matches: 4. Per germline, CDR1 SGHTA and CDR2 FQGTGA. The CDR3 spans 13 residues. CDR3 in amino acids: CASSLLAEYEQYF. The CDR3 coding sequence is TGTGCCAGCAGCCTACTAGCGGAATACGAGCAGTACTTC.

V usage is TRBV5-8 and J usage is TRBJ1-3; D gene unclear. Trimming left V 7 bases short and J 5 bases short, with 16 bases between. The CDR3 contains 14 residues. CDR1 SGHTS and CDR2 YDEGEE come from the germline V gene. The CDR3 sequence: CASPLLVYRNTIYF. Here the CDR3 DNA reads TGTGCCAGCCCACTCTTAGTCTATAGAAACACCATATATTTT.

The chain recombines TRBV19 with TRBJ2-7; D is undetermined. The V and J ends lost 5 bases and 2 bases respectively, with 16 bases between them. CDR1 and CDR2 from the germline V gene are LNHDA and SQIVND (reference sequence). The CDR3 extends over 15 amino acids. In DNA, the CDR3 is TGTGCCAGTAGTCCACGGTACACCCCCCCCTACGAGCAGTACTTC. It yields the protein CASSPRYTPPYEQYF.

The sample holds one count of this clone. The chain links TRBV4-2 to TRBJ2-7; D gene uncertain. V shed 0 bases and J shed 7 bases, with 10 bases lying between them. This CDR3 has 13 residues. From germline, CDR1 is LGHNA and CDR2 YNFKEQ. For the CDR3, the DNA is TGTGCCAGCAGCCAAGAGGTAGCTCGGGAGCAGTACTTC. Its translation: CASSQEVAREQYF.

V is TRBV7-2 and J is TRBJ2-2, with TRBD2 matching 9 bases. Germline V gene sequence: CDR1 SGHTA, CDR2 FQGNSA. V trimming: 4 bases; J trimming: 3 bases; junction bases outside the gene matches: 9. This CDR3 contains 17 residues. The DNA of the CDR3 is TGTGCCAGCAGCTCGAGGTCCCTAGCGGGATACACCGGGGAGCTGTTTTTT. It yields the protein CASSSRSLAGYTGELFF.

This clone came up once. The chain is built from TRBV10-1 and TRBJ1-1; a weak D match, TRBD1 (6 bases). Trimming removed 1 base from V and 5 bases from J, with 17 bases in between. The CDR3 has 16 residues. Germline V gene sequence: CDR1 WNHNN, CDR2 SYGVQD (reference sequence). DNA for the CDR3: TGCGCCAGCAGTGAGTTCTCGGTTCAGGGGTCGACTGAAGCTTTCTTT. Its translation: CASSEFSVQGSTEAFF.

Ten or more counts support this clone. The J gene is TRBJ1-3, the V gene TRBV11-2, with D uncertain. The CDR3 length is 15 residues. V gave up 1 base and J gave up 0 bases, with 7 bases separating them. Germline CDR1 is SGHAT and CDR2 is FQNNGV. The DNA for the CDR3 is TGTGCCAGCAGCTTAGTAGGGTTCTCTGGAAACACCATATATTTT. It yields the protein CASSLVGFSGNTIYF.

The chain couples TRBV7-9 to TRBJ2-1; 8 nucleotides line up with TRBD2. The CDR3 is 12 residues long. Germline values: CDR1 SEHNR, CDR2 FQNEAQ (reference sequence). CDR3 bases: TGTCTAAGCGGGAGTGACTACAATGAGCAGTTCTTC. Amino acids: CLSGSDYNEQFF.

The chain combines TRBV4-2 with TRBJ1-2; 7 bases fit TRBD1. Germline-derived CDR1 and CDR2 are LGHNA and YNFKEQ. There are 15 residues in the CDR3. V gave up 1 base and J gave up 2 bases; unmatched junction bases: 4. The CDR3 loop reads CASSQGKGANYGYTF. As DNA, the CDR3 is TGTGCCAGCAGCCAAGGGAAGGGGGCCAACTATGGCTACACCTTC.

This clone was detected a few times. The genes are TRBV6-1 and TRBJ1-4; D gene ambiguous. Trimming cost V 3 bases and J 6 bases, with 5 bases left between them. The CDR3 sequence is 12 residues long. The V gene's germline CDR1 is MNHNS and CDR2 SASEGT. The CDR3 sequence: CASSDFHEKLFF. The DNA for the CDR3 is TGTGCCAGCAGTGACTTTCATGAAAAACTGTTTTTT.

CDR3 amino acids: CASSQDTSGSYEQYF. CDR3 DNA sequence: TGTGCCAGCAGCCAAGATACTAGCGGATCCTACGAGCAGTACTTC. The chain combines TRBV4-2 with TRBJ2-7; 8 bases map to TRBD2. Germline lookup yields CDR1 LGHNA and CDR2 YNFKEQ. The CDR3 extends over 15 amino acids. Losses at the gene ends were 0 bases for V and 1 base for J; bases not matched to a gene: 2.

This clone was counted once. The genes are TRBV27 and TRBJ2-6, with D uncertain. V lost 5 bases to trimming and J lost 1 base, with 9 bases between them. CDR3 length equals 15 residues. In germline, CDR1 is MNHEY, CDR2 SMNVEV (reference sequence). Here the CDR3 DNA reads TGTGCCAGCAGTACCCGTTTGTCTGGGGCCAACGTCCTGACTTTC. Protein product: CASSTRLSGANVLTF.

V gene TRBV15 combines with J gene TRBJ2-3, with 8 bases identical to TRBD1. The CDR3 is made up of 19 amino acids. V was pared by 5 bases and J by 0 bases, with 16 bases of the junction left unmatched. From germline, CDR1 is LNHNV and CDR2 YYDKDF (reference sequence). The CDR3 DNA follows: TGTGCCACCAGCTCAACCAACCCCTGGGACAGGAGGAGCACAGATACGCAGTATTTT. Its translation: CATSSTNPWDRRSTDTQYF.

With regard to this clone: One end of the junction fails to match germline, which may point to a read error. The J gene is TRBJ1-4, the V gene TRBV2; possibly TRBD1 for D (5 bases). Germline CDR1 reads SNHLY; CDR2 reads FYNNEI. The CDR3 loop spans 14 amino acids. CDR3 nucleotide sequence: TGTGCCAGCACCAGATGGCAGGGTAATGAAAAACTGCTTTTT. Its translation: CASTRWQGNEKLLF.

CDR3 region: CASSQGIVATNEKLFF. CDR3 in DNA: TGCGCCAGCAGCCAGGGAATAGTTGCAACTAATGAAAAACTGTTTTTT. This rearrangement joins TRBV4-1 to TRBJ1-4; no firm D call. This CDR3 has 16 residues. Trimming left V 3 bases short and J 0 bases short, with 11 bases between. Per germline, CDR1 MGHRA and CDR2 YSYEKL.

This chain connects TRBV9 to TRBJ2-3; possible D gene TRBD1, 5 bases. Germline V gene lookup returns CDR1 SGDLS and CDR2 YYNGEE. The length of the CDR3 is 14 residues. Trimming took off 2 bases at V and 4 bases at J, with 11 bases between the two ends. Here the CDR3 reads CASSVQWGSDTQYF. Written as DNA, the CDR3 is TGTGCCAGCAGCGTCCAATGGGGCTCAGATACGCAGTATTTT.

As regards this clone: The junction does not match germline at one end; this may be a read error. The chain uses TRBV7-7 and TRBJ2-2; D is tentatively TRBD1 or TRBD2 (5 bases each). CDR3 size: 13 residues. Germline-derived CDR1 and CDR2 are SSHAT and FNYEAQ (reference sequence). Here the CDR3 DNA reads TGTGCTAGCAGCAGGGCGAGGGCCGGGGAGCTGTTTTTT. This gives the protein CASSRARAGELFF. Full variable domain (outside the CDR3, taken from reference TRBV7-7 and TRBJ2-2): GAGVSQSPRYKVTKRGQDVTLRCDPISSHATLYWYQQALGQGPEFLTYFNYEAQPDKSGLPSDRFSAERPEGSISTLTIQRTEQRDSAMYRCASSRARAGELFFGEGSRLTVL.

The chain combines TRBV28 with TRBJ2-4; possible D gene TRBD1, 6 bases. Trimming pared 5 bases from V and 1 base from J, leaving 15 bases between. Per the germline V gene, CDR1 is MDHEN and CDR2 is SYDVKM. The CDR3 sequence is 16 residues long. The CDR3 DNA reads TGTGCCAGCAGTGCCCACAGGGCTGGGGCCAAAAACATTCAGTACTTC. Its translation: CASSAHRAGAKNIQYF. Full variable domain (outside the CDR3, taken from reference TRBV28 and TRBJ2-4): DVKVTQSSRYLVKRTGEKVFLECVQDMDHENMFWYRQDPGLGLRLIYFSYDVKMKEKGDIPEGYSVSREKKERFSLILESASTNQTSMYLCASSAHRAGAKNIQYFGAGTRLSVL.

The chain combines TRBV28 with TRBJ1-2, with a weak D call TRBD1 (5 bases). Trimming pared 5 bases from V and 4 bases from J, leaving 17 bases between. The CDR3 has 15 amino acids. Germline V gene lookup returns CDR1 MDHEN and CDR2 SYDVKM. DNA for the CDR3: TGTGCCAGCAGTCAGATTACCGGGACGGCCTATGGCTACACCTTC. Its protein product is CASSQITGTAYGYTF.

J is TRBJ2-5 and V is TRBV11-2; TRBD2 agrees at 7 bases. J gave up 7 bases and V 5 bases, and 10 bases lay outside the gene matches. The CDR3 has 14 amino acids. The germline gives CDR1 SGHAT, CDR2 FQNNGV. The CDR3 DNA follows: TGTGCCAGCAGCCTCCTCGGACGCGGGGGGACCCAGTACTTC. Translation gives CASSLLGRGGTQYF. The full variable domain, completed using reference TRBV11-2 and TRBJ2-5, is EAGVAQSPRYKIIEKRQSVAFWCNPISGHATLYWYQQILGQGPKLLIQFQNNGVVDDSQLPKDRFSAERLKGVDSTLKIQPAKLEDSAVYLCASSLLGRGGTQYFGPGTRLLVL.

CDR3 region: CASSFVEVEAFF. In nucleotides, the CDR3 is TGTGCCAGCAGCTTTGTGGAGGTTGAAGCTTTCTTT. The V gene is TRBV11-2, the J gene TRBJ1-1; no clear D. Germline V CDR1 and CDR2: SGHAT, FQNNGV. The CDR3 is 12 amino acids. With 3 bases removed from V and 7 bases from J, the gap between germline ends came to 9 bases.

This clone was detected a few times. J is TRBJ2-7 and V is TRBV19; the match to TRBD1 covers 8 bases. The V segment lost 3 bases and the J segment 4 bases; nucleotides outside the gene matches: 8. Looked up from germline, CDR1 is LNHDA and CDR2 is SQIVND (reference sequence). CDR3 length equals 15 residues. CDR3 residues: CASSILGQGGYEQYF. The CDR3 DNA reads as TGTGCCAGTAGTATTTTAGGACAGGGTGGTTACGAGCAGTACTTC.

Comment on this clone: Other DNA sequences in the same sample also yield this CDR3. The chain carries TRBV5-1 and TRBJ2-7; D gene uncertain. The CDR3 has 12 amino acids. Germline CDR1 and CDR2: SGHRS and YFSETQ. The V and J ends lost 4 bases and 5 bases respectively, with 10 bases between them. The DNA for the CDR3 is TGCGCCAGCAGCCCCCCTGGGGACGAGCAGTACTTC. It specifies CASSPPGDEQYF. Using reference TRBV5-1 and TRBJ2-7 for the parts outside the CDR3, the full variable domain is KAGVTQTPRYLIKTRGQQVTLSCSPISGHRSVSWYQQTPGQGLQFLFEYFSETQRNKGNFPGRFSGRQFSNSRSEMNVSTLELGDSALYLCASSPPGDEQYFGPGTRLTVT.

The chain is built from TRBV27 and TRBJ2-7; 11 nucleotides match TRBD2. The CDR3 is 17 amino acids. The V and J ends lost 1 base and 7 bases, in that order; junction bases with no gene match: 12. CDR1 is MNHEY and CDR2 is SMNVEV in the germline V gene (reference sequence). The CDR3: CASSLWGGTSGRGEQYF. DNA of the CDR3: TGTGCCAGCAGTTTATGGGGGGGAACTAGCGGGAGAGGGGAGCAGTACTTC.